This T cell receptor beta chain emerged from a study of blood T cell repertoires in COVID-19. About the research overall: Sites across the United States, Italy and Spain contributed samples from acute and convalescent COVID-19. From T cells, B-cell-depleted T cells, or PBMCs came the material, which was cDNA or gDNA.

V dropped 5 bases and J dropped 1; count of bases not matched to a gene: 5. The CDR3 consists of 15 residues. The germline V gene encodes CDR1 SGHNT and CDR2 YENEEA. Assay used: immunoSEQ multiplex PCR; TCRdb lists only in-frame clones, some missing. The table lists roughly 82,000 clones, 65% to 85% of them singletons, with about 18% in the top ten. The clonotype was recovered from an older woman with acute or convalescent COVID-19. This chain connects TRBV11-3 to TRBJ1-3; 7 bases match TRBD1. The material sequenced was peripheral blood. The CDR3 DNA is TGTGCCAGCAGCCCGGGACAGAGATCTGGAAACACCATATATTTT. Its protein is CASSPGQRSGNTIYF.